These T cell receptor beta chains were read from a single sample in a study of T cell responses to AZD1222 COVID-19 vaccine. The repertoire was sequenced with immunoSEQ multiplex PCR; TCRdb's copy has only in-frame clones and lacks some. The sample lists under 100,000 clones, under 95% occurring once. Sample: peripheral blood, taken on day 0 of MenACWY control vaccination. Receptor source: an adult in good health. CDR3s include the opening cysteine and the closing phenylalanine or tryptophan.

J,V,CDR3
TRBJ1-4,TRBV5-6,CASSLFRGGGEKLFF
TRBJ2-7,TRBV7-6,CASSSWTGGTDDEQYF
TRBJ2-7,TRBV10-3,CAITDRRGAGTYEQYF
TRBJ2-3,TRBV18,CASSPESGLTDTQYF
TRBJ1-1,TRBV10-3,CAIRTGELAEAFF
TRBJ2-1,TRBV2,CASSAGAGSYNEQFF
TRBJ1-6,TRBV2,CASAATGRGGNSPLHF
TRBJ2-2,TRBV10-1,CASSESRGGYTGELFF
TRBJ1-6,TRBV7-9,CASSLDRSADSPLHF
TRBJ2-1,TRBV12-3/TRBV12-4,CASSPQRGNEQFF
TRBJ1-5,TRBV6-5,CASRKTGYNQPQHF
TRBJ1-5,TRBV6-5,CASRISGNQPQHF
TRBJ1-5,TRBV28,CASSLNPGQTNQPQHF
TRBJ2-5,TRBV5-6,CASSFLQETQYF
TRBJ1-4,TRBV11-2,CASSLSPTASNEKLFF
TRBJ1-2,TRBV19,CASSLTGGYGYTF
TRBJ2-7,TRBV27,CASSREWAVGSYEQYF
TRBJ1-5,TRBV5-6,CASSSRGWDQPQHF
TRBJ2-5,TRBV10-2,CASGAGVVETQYF
TRBJ1-4,TRBV28,CASTPRVEEKLFF
TRBJ2-3,TRBV9,CASSAEAGGWADTQYF
TRBJ1-1,TRBV29-1,CSVVGLVNTEAFF
TRBJ2-2,TRBV28,CASLIGGADTGELFF
TRBJ1-5,TRBV12-3/TRBV12-4,CASSLTEDQPQHF
TRBJ2-6,TRBV27,CASSWDGGSSGANVLTF
TRBJ1-5,TRBV7-2,CASSFTVNDNQPQHF
TRBJ2-5,TRBV18,CASSPTGGDETQYF
TRBJ1-2,TRBV28,CASSLLQAHYGYTF
TRBJ2-7,TRBV19,CASSRSGWTYEQYF
TRBJ2-1,TRBV6-4,CASSDSTSGSNEQFF
TRBJ2-1,TRBV7-8,CASSLSFKAEQFF
TRBJ2-3,TRBV7-3,CASSLGLAGATDTQYF
TRBJ2-3,TRBV6-1,CASSEGLPPDTQYF
TRBJ2-7,TRBV5-1,CASSRTGDTYEQYF
TRBJ1-2,TRBV6-2/TRBV6-3,CASSRGQGTYGYTF
TRBJ2-6,TRBV29-1,CSVGTANSGANVLTF
TRBJ2-1,TRBV3-1/TRBV3-2,CASSPLEGNNEQFF
TRBJ1-4,TRBV7-2,CASSPRVVTPGEKLFF
TRBJ1-2,TRBV6-1,CASSEAGTANYGYTF
TRBJ1-2,TRBV28,CATSLATNYGYTF